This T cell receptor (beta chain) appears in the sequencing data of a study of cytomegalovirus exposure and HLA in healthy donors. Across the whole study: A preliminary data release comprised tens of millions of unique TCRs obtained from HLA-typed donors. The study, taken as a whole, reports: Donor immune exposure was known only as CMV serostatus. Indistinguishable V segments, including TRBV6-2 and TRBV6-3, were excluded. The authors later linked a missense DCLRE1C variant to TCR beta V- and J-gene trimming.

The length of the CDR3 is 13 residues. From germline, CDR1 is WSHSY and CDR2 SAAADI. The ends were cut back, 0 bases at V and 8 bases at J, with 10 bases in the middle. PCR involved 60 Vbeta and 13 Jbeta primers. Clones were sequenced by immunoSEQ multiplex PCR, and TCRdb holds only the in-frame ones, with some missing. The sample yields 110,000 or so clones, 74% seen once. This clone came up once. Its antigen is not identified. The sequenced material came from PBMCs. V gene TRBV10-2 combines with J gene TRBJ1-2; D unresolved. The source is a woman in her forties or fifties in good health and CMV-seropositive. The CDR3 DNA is TGCGCCAGCAGTGAGTCGATCGGAGGCGGCTACACCTTC. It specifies CASSESIGGGYTF.